Below, one T cell receptor beta chain is given with its context. The antigen remains undetermined. The authors prepared UMI-labeled TRB cDNA libraries by 5' RACE. With the 5' RACE reads reprocessed, TCRdb shows one record per CDR3 protein and no DNA. This sample lists 130,000 to 150,000 distinct CDR3 sequences; its ten largest clones have about 0.27%. This specimen belongs to a study of CXCR3-negative and CXCR3-positive naive CD8 T cells. Study-wide findings and caveats: CXCR3-positive naive cells had more hydrophobic TRB CDR3s than CXCR3-negative naive cells.

Sequencing was carried out using naive CXCR3+ CD8+ T cells from blood. The subset is: CD45RO-CCR7+CD27+CD95- naive CD8+ T cells expressing CXCR3 (TNR3+). The sequence derives from a human donor in good health. Some clones in this sample may be carry-over from other donors' samples.

CDR3 region: CASSLLLGGLTDTQYF. The V gene is TRBV7-2, the J gene TRBJ2-3; checking the TCRdb D call of TRBD1 is not possible without DNA. The CDR3 contains 16 residues. Germline lookup yields CDR1 SGHTA and CDR2 FQGNSA.